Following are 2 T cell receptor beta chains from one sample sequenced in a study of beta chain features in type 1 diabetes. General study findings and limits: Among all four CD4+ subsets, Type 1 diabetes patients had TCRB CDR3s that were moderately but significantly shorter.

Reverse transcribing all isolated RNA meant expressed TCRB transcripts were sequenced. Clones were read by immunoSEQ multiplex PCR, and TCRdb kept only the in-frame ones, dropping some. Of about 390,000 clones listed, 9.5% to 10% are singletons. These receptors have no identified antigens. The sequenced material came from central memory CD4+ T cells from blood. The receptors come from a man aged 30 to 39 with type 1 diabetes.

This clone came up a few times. CDR3 nucleotides: TGTGCCAGTATCCGTCCGGGGGCCTTCGCCGGGGAGCTGTTTTTT. Amino acid sequence: CASIRPGAFAGELFF. The chain combines TRBV19 with TRBJ2-2, with D perhaps matching TRBD1 or TRBD2 (6 bases each). This CDR3 comprises 15 residues. Per the germline V gene, CDR1 is LNHDA and CDR2 is SQIVND (reference sequence). The ends were cut back, 7 bases at V and 6 bases at J, with 18 bases in the middle.

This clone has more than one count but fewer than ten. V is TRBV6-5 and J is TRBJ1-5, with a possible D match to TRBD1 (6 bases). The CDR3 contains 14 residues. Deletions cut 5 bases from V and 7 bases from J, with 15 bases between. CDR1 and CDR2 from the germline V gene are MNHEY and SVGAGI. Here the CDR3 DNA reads TGTGCCAGCAGTCTCAGGGGTGATCGACAGCCCCAGCATTTT. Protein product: CASSLRGDRQPQHF.